The T cell receptor (beta chain) described here comes from a study of shared clonotypes between healthy human individuals. Broader study findings: Clonotype sharing among donors likely depends on sequencing depth. The small donor group covered limited genetic and exposure diversity.

Germline values: CDR1 SQVTM, CDR2 ANQGSEA. This CDR3 region has 11 residues. V lost 4 bases and J 5 bases, leaving 8 bases between the germline ends. Donors, without exception, were Caucasian adults residing in Nashville, Tennessee. Turning to this clone: Its target is not known.

Running of the assay took place at deep level. TCRdb's table, derived via immunoSEQ multiplex PCR, lists solely in-frame clones and lacks some. The table lists around 500,000 clones, about 79% of them singletons. This sequence originates from a woman in her 40s in good health. Some clones in this sample may be carry-over from other donors' samples. The chain combines TRBV29-1 with TRBJ2-5; D is uncertain. Sample: PBMCs. CDR3 DNA: TGCAGCGTTGCTGGGCAGGAGACCCAGTACTTC. The encoded protein is CSVAGQETQYF.